The 4 T cell receptor beta chains presented below share a single source sample, sequenced in a study of T cell responses to AZD1222 COVID-19 vaccine. Assay: immunoSEQ multiplex PCR; the TCRdb copy retains only in-frame clones and omits some. The data show around 160,000 clones, with 92% seen just once and around 1% held by the top ten. This sample comprised peripheral blood, obtained 28 days after the second AZD1222 dose. These receptors were collected from an adult who received the AZD1222 COVID-19 vaccine.

The V and J genes are TRBV7-8 and TRBJ2-7; 7 bases align to TRBD2. This CDR3 spans 16 amino acids. From germline, CDR1 is SGHVS and CDR2 FQNEAQ. The V gene end was trimmed by 1 base and the J gene end by 0 bases; junction bases not matched to a gene: 6. The CDR3 region has the DNA TGTGCCAGCAGCTTAGTTGGGGGGGTCCTCTCCTACGAGCAGTACTTC. Its translation is CASSLVGGVLSYEQYF.

The chain employs TRBV27 and TRBJ1-2; perhaps TRBD1 as D (5 bases). CDR1 and CDR2 from the germline V gene are MNHEY and SMNVEV (reference sequence). V lost 6 bases and J lost 7, with 9 bases in between. The CDR3 consists of 11 residues. CDR3 protein: CASRGRSGYTF. As DNA, the CDR3 is TGTGCCAGCAGGGGGCGAAGTGGCTACACCTTC.

V and J are TRBV3-1 (or the pseudogene TRBV3-2) and TRBJ2-3; 12 bases are a match to TRBD2. Germline CDR1 and CDR2: LGHDT and YNNKEL (reference sequence). This CDR3 region has 18 residues. Germline trimming cut 1 base from V and 1 base from J; bases unmatched to any gene: 6. The CDR3 reads CASSQVRWTSGGTDTQYF. For the CDR3, the DNA is TGTGCCAGCAGCCAAGTCCGTTGGACTAGCGGGGGCACAGATACGCAGTATTTT.

J is TRBJ1-5 and V is TRBV3-1 (or the pseudogene TRBV3-2); 7 nucleotides match TRBD1. The CDR3 is 15 residues long. Germline loops: CDR1 LGHDT, CDR2 YNNKEL (reference sequence). Trimming removed 1 base from V and 9 bases from J; junction bases left unmatched: 9. The DNA of the CDR3 is TGTGCCAGCAGCCAAGCCGGGACAGCGGGCCCGCCCCAGCATTTT. Its protein is CASSQAGTAGPPQHF.